The next 18 T cell receptor beta chains were all read from a single sample in a study of shared clonotypes between healthy human individuals. Some clones are missing from TCRdb's copy, which holds only in-frame ones; the method was immunoSEQ multiplex PCR. The top ten clones hold approximately 0.9% of a sample with about a million clones, approximately 75% of them seen once. Source material: memory CD4+ T cells from PBMCs. The subset denotes: CD45RA-negative fraction. These receptors were collected from a man between 18 and 29 years old in good health. Some clones in this sample may be carry-over from other donors' samples.

The V call is TRBV28, the J call TRBJ2-2; TRBD1 matches at 11 bases. V dropped 5 bases and J dropped 5; count of bases not matched to a gene: 4. Germline values: CDR1 MDHEN, CDR2 SYDVKM. The CDR3 contains 15 residues. CDR3 loop: CASSPDRGHTGELFF. The DNA for the CDR3 is TGTGCCAGCAGTCCGGACAGGGGGCATACCGGGGAGCTGTTTTTT.

Comments on this clone: This probably arose from a read error, given a far larger clone one base away. The CDR3 nucleotides read TGTGCCTGGAGTTCGGATAGCAATCAGCCCCAGTATTTT. Translating it yields CAWSSDSNQPQYF. V gene TRBV30 combines with J gene TRBJ1-5; no clear D gene. The J call may not be correct, given that the DNA end is closer to TRBJ2-3. This CDR3 spans 13 amino acids. Germline V gives CDR1 GTSNPN, CDR2 SVGIG (reference sequence).

The chain has TRBV7-8 and TRBJ2-5; D ambiguous. The V end lost 3 bases, the J end lost 2 bases, and 4 bases lay between the germline ends. This CDR3 is 12 amino acids long. The germline gives CDR1 SGHVS, CDR2 FQNEAQ. The CDR3, as DNA: TGTGCCAGCAGCTTTCCTCAAGAGACCCAGTACTTC. Translating gives CASSFPQETQYF.

V gene TRBV6-1 combines with J gene TRBJ2-7, with D perhaps matching TRBD2 (7 bases). This CDR3 comprises 15 residues. V shed 4 bases and J shed 3 bases, with 16 bases lying between them. Germline assignment: CDR1 MNHNS and CDR2 SASEGT. The CDR3 region has the DNA TGTGCCAGCAGTGGGAGTTGGGGGGGCATCTACGAGCAGTACTTC. As protein: CASSGSWGGIYEQYF.

The rearrangement uses TRBV11-2 and TRBJ2-7; no clear D gene. The V and J ends lost 5 bases and 6 bases respectively, with 17 bases between them. The CDR3 totals 14 residues. Germline loops: CDR1 SGHAT, CDR2 FQNNGV. In DNA form, the CDR3 reads TGTGCCAGCAGCCCTGGCACCATCCCTTCCGAGCAGTACTTC. Translating gives CASSPGTIPSEQYF. The full variable domain, in which reference TRBV11-2 and TRBJ2-7 provide the parts outside the CDR3, is EAGVAQSPRYKIIEKRQSVAFWCNPISGHATLYWYQQILGQGPKLLIQFQNNGVVDDSQLPKDRFSAERLKGVDSTLKIQPAKLEDSAVYLCASSPGTIPSEQYFGPGTRLTVT.

This clone was counted a few times. The gene calls are TRBV7-3 and TRBJ2-7; 8 bases are a match to TRBD1. The CDR3 runs to 13 residues. Germline CDR1 reads SGHTA; CDR2 reads FQGTGA. Trimming at V came to 5 bases and at J to 7 bases, leaving 7 bases not matched to a gene. As DNA, the CDR3 is TGTGCCAGCAGCCGGGGACAGGAAGAAGAGCAGTACTTC. It specifies CASSRGQEEEQYF. Drawing the rest from reference TRBV7-3 and TRBJ2-7, the complete variable domain is GAGVSQTPSNKVTEKGKYVELRCDPISGHTALYWYRQSLGQGPEFLIYFQGTGAADDSGLPNDRFFAVRPEGSVSTLKIQRTERGDSAVYLCASSRGQEEEQYFGPGTRLTVT.

This clone was seen only once. This chain connects TRBV19 to TRBJ2-2; D remains unclear. V lost 7 bases, J lost 5 bases, and 8 bases lay in between. Germline V CDR1 and CDR2: LNHDA, SQIVND (reference sequence). The CDR3 covers 12 residues. The CDR3 loop reads CASTLLTGELFF. As DNA, the CDR3 is TGTGCCAGTACCCTGCTTACCGGGGAGCTGTTTTTT.

This clone was detected only once. This chain uses TRBV10-1 with TRBJ2-5, with TRBD1 as a possible D gene (5 bases). The V and J ends lost 7 bases and 2 bases respectively, with 14 bases between them. The CDR3 consists of 14 residues. The germline V gene encodes CDR1 WNHNN and CDR2 SYGVQD (reference sequence). CDR3 region: CASTLGRAQETQYF. The CDR3 DNA reads TGCGCCAGCACGTTGGGCAGGGCACAAGAGACCCAGTACTTC.

Only a few counts were recorded for this clone. This chain connects TRBV4-2 to TRBJ1-5; no clear D gene. The V end was cut by 0 bases, the J end by 1 base, with 13 bases between. The CDR3 length is 17 residues. Germline values: CDR1 LGHNA, CDR2 YNFKEQ. The CDR3 is CASSQELLQGSNQPQHF. Written as DNA, the CDR3 is TGTGCCAGCAGCCAAGAACTTCTACAAGGAAGCAATCAGCCCCAGCATTTT.

The V and J genes are TRBV7-2 and TRBJ2-5; unclear D gene. Germline assignment: CDR1 SGHTA and CDR2 FQGNSA. This CDR3 region has 16 residues. Trimming shortened V by 5 bases and J by 5 bases, and 21 bases separated the two germline ends. This CDR3 is CASSPPGRALVETQYF. CDR3 sequence (DNA): TGTGCCAGCAGCCCCCCCGGAAGGGCTCTCGTGGAGACCCAGTACTTC.

The chain couples TRBV20-1 to TRBJ1-1; TRBD1 might be the D (6 bases). This CDR3 is 11 amino acids long. Germline values: CDR1 DFQATT, CDR2 SNEGSKA (reference sequence). V dropped 7 bases and J dropped 8 bases, with 14 bases sitting between them. CDR3: CSVSGASEAFF. Written as DNA, the CDR3 is TGCAGTGTGTCGGGGGCCTCAGAAGCTTTCTTT.

This clone appeared once. This sequence joins TRBV7-3 and TRBJ1-2, with TRBD1 as a possible D gene (6 bases). Trimming left V 5 bases short and J 2 bases short, with 18 bases between. Germline V lookup: CDR1 SGHTA, CDR2 FQGTGA. There are 16 residues in the CDR3. The CDR3 region is CASSPGGAGRNYGYTF. CDR3 bases: TGTGCCAGCAGCCCCGGGGGCGCAGGGAGAAACTATGGCTACACCTTC.

This chain uses TRBV11-2 with TRBJ2-3; 12 bases map to TRBD2. Trimming took 5 bases from V and 3 from J; bases not matched to a gene: 9. Looked up from germline, CDR1 is SGHAT and CDR2 is FQNNGV. This CDR3 contains 17 residues. CDR3 bases: TGTGCCAGCAGCCCCTCTAGCGGGAGGGCCGAGACAGATACGCAGTATTTT. The encoded protein is CASSPSSGRAETDTQYF.

V and J are TRBV6-6 and TRBJ1-2, with a weak D call TRBD1 (6 bases). The CDR3 runs to 14 residues. Looked up from germline, CDR1 is MNHNY and CDR2 is SVGAGI (reference sequence). V dropped 6 bases and J dropped 2 bases, with 13 bases sitting between them. The CDR3 here is CASSPGTPNYGYTF. CDR3 DNA sequence: TGTGCCAGCAGCCCCGGGACACCCAACTATGGCTACACCTTC.

This clone appeared a single time. The chain combines TRBV5-1 with TRBJ2-3, with TRBD2 as a possible D gene (6 bases). V lost 4 bases to trimming and J lost 4 bases, with 10 bases between them. This CDR3 comprises 13 residues. The V gene's germline CDR1 is SGHRS and CDR2 YFSETQ. Here the CDR3 reads CASSRERPDTQYF. For the CDR3, the DNA is TGCGCCAGCAGCCGGGAGAGGCCAGATACGCAGTATTTT.

The V and J genes are TRBV7-2 and TRBJ2-7; 13 bases are shared with TRBD2. The CDR3 sequence is 15 residues long. The V segment lost 2 bases and the J segment 7 bases; nucleotides outside the gene matches: 5. CDR1 is SGHTA, CDR2 FQGNSA, per germline. CDR3 amino acids: CASSLTSGRAGEQYF. CDR3 in DNA: TGTGCCAGCAGCTTAACTAGCGGGAGGGCCGGGGAGCAGTACTTC.

This chain connects TRBV18 to TRBJ2-7; D may match TRBD1 or TRBD2 (5 bases each). In germline, CDR1 is KGHSH, CDR2 LQKENI. V lost 3 bases to trimming and J lost 0 bases, with 15 bases between them. The CDR3 spans 16 residues. Here the CDR3 reads CASSPPGLGRSYEQYF. The CDR3 bases are TGTGCCAGCTCACCCCCGGGATTGGGACGCTCCTACGAGCAGTACTTC.

This clone turned up a few times. The chain couples TRBV6-6 to TRBJ1-3; no clear D gene. Between the trimmed V and J ends, which lost 7 bases and 0 bases, there was a span of 13 bases. This CDR3 spans 15 amino acids. Germline CDR1 is MNHNY and CDR2 is SVGAGI (reference sequence). The CDR3 reads CASILDGRSGNTIYF. The CDR3 DNA reads as TGTGCCAGCATTCTGGACGGACGCTCTGGAAACACCATATATTTT.